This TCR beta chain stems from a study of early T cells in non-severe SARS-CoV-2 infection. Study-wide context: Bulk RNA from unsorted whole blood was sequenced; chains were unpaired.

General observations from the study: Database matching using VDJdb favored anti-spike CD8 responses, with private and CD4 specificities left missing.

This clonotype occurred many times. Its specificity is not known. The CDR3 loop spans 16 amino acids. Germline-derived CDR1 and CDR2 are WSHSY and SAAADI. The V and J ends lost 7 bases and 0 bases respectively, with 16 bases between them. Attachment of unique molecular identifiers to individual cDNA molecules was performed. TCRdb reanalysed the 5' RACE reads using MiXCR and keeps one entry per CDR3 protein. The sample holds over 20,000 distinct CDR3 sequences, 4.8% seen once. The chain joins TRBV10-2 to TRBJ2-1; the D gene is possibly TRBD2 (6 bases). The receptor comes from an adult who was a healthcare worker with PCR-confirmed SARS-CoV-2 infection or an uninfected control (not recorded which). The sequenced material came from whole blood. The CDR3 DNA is TGCGCCAGCACACTTGAACTAGCCAGCTCCTACAATGAGCAGTTCTTC. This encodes CASTLELASSYNEQFF.